This T cell receptor beta chain emerged from a study of T cell changes during pregnancy in multiple sclerosis. V dropped 6 bases and J dropped 0; count of bases not matched to a gene: 10. The CDR3 runs 16 residues. Germline CDR1 and CDR2: SEHNR and FQNEAQ (reference sequence). The repertoire was sequenced with immunoSEQ multiplex PCR; TCRdb's copy has only in-frame clones and lacks some. The profile shows approximately 68,000 clones, approximately 89% of them singletons. The sequence came from a female donor with multiple sclerosis, enrolled in a pregnancy study. The V gene is TRBV7-9, the J gene TRBJ1-2, with 7 nucleotides matching TRBD1. The sample here was peripheral blood, taken in the second trimester of pregnancy. The CDR3 reads CASRPEGRGSNYGYTF. In DNA, the CDR3 is TGTGCCAGCAGGCCAGAGGGCAGGGGGTCTAACTATGGCTACACCTTC.